Listed here are 2 T cell receptor beta chains from one sample, sequenced in a study of T cells after yellow fever vaccination (dated by TCRdb to the late 2010s). Libraries were built with 5' RACE. Sequencing instrument: Illumina HiSeq 2500. The public reads were quality trimmed at Q25 with fastp and then assembled into clones with MiXCR by TCRdb, keeping productive beta chains. Each CDR3 protein gets just one entry, which takes the most common genes and DNA from the rows behind it. This sample is represented by roughly 300,000 distinct CDR3 sequences; roughly 8% of them were singletons. The ten largest clones add up to approximately 16% of the sample. The label giving this sample's treatment or condition can be read as: live attenuated yellow fever vaccine strain. The sample in question was PBMCs, obtained about 41 days after the first yellow fever vaccination. Source of these receptors: a young man who received the YFV17D yellow fever vaccine.

This clonotype was seen a few times. The V and J genes are TRBV7-2 and TRBJ2-5, with no clear D. Germline CDR1 reads SGHTA; CDR2 reads FQGNSA. This CDR3 has 13 amino acids. Trimming took 3 bases from V and 1 from J, leaving 6 bases between them. CDR3 protein: CASSFTTQETQYF. The CDR3 DNA follows: TGTGCCAGCAGCTTCACTACCCAAGAGACCCAGTACTTC.

This clonotype was counted ten times or more. V gene TRBV7-3 combines with J gene TRBJ2-5; D not resolved. With 4 bases removed from V and 5 bases from J, the gap between germline ends came to 11 bases. Germline V lookup: CDR1 SGHTA, CDR2 FQGTGA. CDR3 size: 13 residues. Here the CDR3 reads CASSSAVGETQYF. The CDR3 nucleotides are TGTGCCAGCAGCTCCGCGGTAGGGGAGACCCAGTACTTC.